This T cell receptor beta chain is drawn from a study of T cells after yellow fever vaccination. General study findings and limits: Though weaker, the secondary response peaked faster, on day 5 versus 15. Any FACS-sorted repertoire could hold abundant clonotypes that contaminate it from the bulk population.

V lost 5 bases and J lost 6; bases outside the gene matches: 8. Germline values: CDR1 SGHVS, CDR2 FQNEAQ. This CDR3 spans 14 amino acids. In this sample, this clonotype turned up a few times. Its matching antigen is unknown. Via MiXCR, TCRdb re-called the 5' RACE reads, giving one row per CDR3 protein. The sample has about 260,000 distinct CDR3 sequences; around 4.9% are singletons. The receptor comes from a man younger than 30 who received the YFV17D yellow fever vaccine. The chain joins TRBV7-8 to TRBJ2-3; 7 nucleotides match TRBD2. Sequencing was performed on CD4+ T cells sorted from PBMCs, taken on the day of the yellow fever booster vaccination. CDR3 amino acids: CASSVWTRGDTQYF. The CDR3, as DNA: TGTGCCAGCAGCGTATGGACTAGGGGTGATACGCAGTATTTT.